One sample yielded the 16 T cell receptor beta chains listed below, sequenced in a study of T-cell memory formation after mild COVID-19. TCRdb re-derived calls from the 5' RACE reads in MiXCR, one entry per CDR3 protein. The table has about 400,000 distinct CDR3 sequences, around 22% seen once. The sequenced sample was PBMCs or a T cell subset sorted from them (not recorded which). The receptors come from an adult woman who had mild COVID-19 (a few samples of this study predate the infection). Cell type and time point are not known.

This clonotype showed up just a few times. The chain combines TRBV24-1 with TRBJ2-2, with 7 bases matching TRBD2. After removal of 5 bases from V and 2 bases from J, the junction contained 4 bases not matched to a gene. Looked up from germline, CDR1 is KGHDR and CDR2 is SFDVKD. CDR3 length equals 15 residues. The CDR3, as DNA: TGTGCCACCAGTGGACTAGCAGATAACACCGGGGAGCTGTTTTTT. This encodes CATSGLADNTGELFF.

The chain carries TRBV7-9 and TRBJ2-2; TRBD2 matches at 7 bases. CDR1 and CDR2 (germline): SEHNR, FQNEAQ (reference sequence). This CDR3 has 15 residues. J gave up 1 base and V 10 bases, and 9 bases lay outside the gene matches. The CDR3 sequence is CAIPFQRGNTGELFF. In DNA, the CDR3 is TGTGCCATCCCGTTCCAGCGGGGGAACACCGGGGAGCTGTTTTTT.

The chain couples TRBV20-1 to TRBJ1-1; TRBD1 might be the D (5 bases). V was cut by 3 bases and J by 4 bases, with 15 bases left in between. Germline-derived CDR1 and CDR2 are DFQATT and SNEGSKA (reference sequence). The CDR3 extends over 14 amino acids. CDR3 sequence: CSASREGLGTEAFF. The CDR3 nucleotides read TGCAGTGCTAGCCGAGAGGGGTTGGGCACTGAAGCTTTCTTT.

The chain combines TRBV5-6 with TRBJ2-1, with 10 bases matching TRBD1. The V gene end was trimmed by 3 bases and the J gene end by 4 bases; junction bases not matched to a gene: 4. The CDR3 is 15 residues long. CDR1 and CDR2 (germline): SGHDT, YYEEEE. The CDR3 reads CASSWGTGVYNEQFF. In nucleotides, the CDR3 is TGTGCCAGCAGCTGGGGGACAGGGGTTTACAATGAGCAGTTCTTC.

The chain uses TRBV29-1 and TRBJ2-7; 7 bases are shared with TRBD2. With V trimmed by 3 bases and J by 4 bases, 9 bases remained unmatched. In germline, CDR1 is SQVTM, CDR2 ANQGSEA. The CDR3 contains 14 residues. The CDR3 here is CSVDKGGSGYEQYF. CDR3 DNA sequence: TGCAGCGTTGACAAGGGAGGTAGCGGGTACGAGCAGTACTTC.

The CDR3 nucleotides read TGTGCCACCAGTGATGCCACCCGACTAGTTAGGAACACCGGGGAGCTGTTTTTT. Translating gives CATSDATRLVRNTGELFF. The rearrangement links TRBV24-1 to TRBJ2-2, with TRBD2 as a possible D gene (6 bases). Trimming stripped 3 bases from V and 1 base from J, with 17 bases between. There are 18 residues in the CDR3. Per the germline V gene, CDR1 is KGHDR and CDR2 is SFDVKD.

This clonotype occurred a few times. This chain connects TRBV12-3 or TRBV12-4 to TRBJ2-7; the D gene could be TRBD1 or TRBD2 (7 bases each). V was trimmed by 10 bases and J by 3 bases, leaving 16 bases between them. The CDR3 has 13 amino acids. The DNA of the CDR3 is TGTGCCACCCAGGGGGAGGGTGGCTACGAGCAGTACTTC. This codes for CATQGEGGYEQYF.

This clonotype was counted between two and nine times. V is TRBV24-1 and J is TRBJ2-7, with D hard to call. CDR1 and CDR2 from the germline V gene are KGHDR and SFDVKD. The CDR3 contains 12 residues. The V end was cut by 3 bases, the J end by 6 bases, with 8 bases between. CDR3 bases: TGTGCCACCAGTGATGACCGGAGCGAGCAGTACTTC. It yields the protein CATSDDRSEQYF.

This clonotype was observed a handful of times. CDR3 region: CASSWEGGSSGNTIYF. For the CDR3, the DNA is TGTGCCAGCAGTTGGGAAGGGGGAAGCTCTGGAAACACCATATATTTT. The J gene is TRBJ1-3, the V gene TRBV12-3 or TRBV12-4, with a possible D match to TRBD1 (6 bases). This CDR3 is built from 16 residues. The ends were cut back, 4 bases at V and 0 bases at J, with 13 bases in the middle.

The chain joins TRBV3-1 to TRBJ1-3; D unclear. The CDR3 has 13 residues. Trimming stripped 5 bases from V and 6 bases from J, with 11 bases between. Germline CDR1 is LGHDT and CDR2 is YNNKEL (reference sequence). In nucleotides, the CDR3 is TGTGCCAGCAGCTTAGCCCGCACAAACACCATATATTTT. This sequence encodes CASSLARTNTIYF.

The rearrangement joins TRBV12-3 or TRBV12-4 to TRBJ2-3; D uncertain. Deletions cut 6 bases from V and 6 bases from J, with 7 bases between. CDR3 size: 11 residues. DNA for the CDR3: TGTGCCAGCAGGGTCGAGGATACGCAGTATTTT. Amino acid sequence: CASRVEDTQYF.

This clonotype was detected a few times. The genes are TRBV4-1 and TRBJ1-4, with a weak D call TRBD1 (6 bases). V was clipped by 5 bases and J by 5 bases, with 24 bases between them. This CDR3 comprises 18 residues. CDR1 and CDR2 (germline): MGHRA, YSYEKL. CDR3 sequence (DNA): TGCGCCAGCAGCAGCCCTGTGACAGGCCGCCCACCAAATGAAAAACTGTTTTTT. As protein: CASSSPVTGRPPNEKLFF.

This rearrangement joins TRBV6-2 or TRBV6-3 to TRBJ2-1; perhaps TRBD2 as D (5 bases). This CDR3 is 14 amino acids long. V was clipped by 6 bases and J by 6 bases, with 15 bases between them. CDR1 and CDR2 from the germline V gene are MNHEY and SVGEGT. CDR3 region: CASSRGFDPNEQFF. The CDR3 DNA follows: TGTGCCAGCAGCCGAGGGTTCGACCCCAATGAGCAGTTCTTC.

V usage is TRBV5-1 and J usage is TRBJ1-1, with no clear D. Between the trimmed V and J ends, which lost 4 bases and 0 bases, there was a span of 10 bases. CDR1 and CDR2 from the germline V gene are SGHRS and YFSETQ. The CDR3 is 14 amino acids. Here the CDR3 reads CASSPHGMNTEAFF. The CDR3 region has the DNA TGCGCCAGCAGCCCCCATGGCATGAACACTGAAGCTTTCTTT.

V gene TRBV5-1 combines with J gene TRBJ2-7; D is perhaps TRBD1 (5 bases). Germline values: CDR1 SGHRS, CDR2 YFSETQ. The CDR3 has 13 residues. V was clipped by 6 bases and J by 4 bases, with 14 bases between them. The DNA for the CDR3 is TGCGCCAGCATGGATGGGGCAGGGTACGAGCAGTACTTC. It codes for CASMDGAGYEQYF.

This clonotype showed up just a few times. V is TRBV3-1 and J is TRBJ2-1, with TRBD2 identical over 8 bases. This CDR3 is built from 17 residues. The junction had 13 bases not matched to a gene; V was cut back by 1 base and J by 8 bases. Germline V lookup: CDR1 LGHDT, CDR2 YNNKEL (reference sequence). The CDR3 DNA is TGTGCCAGCAGCCAAGCCCCTACGGGAGGGCATGAGGATGAGCAGTTCTTC. This gives the protein CASSQAPTGGHEDEQFF.